This TCR beta chain was sequenced in a study of blood T cells in healthy people across ages (dated by TCRdb to 2015 to 2017). Looking at the study overall: In model experiments, template switching captured about one uniquely barcoded TCR beta cDNA molecule for every two T cells. Two additional independent replicas of 1 million unique cDNA reads from the same blood draw were analyzed for two donors (one aged 18 to 30 and one aged 80 or older). Age-related changes in TCR beta repertoire diversity were measured in the study by deep sequencing normalized with unique cDNA molecular identifiers. The donors were split into four age groups: young (average 16 years), middle-aged (39), aged (approximately 60) and long-lived (approximately 89).

Reading the germline V gene gives CDR1 MGHRA and CDR2 YSYEKL. The cysteine opens and the phenylalanine closes a CDR3 of 15 amino acids. The retained sequence is limited to the CDR3, 45 bases, with the frame set at the first base. V is trimmed back by 8 bases and J by 2 bases, and the junction contains 7 bases that no gene match accounts for. Donors were around 37 systemically healthy Caucasian individuals from Russia aged roughly 6 to 100 years. Roughly 9.5 milliliters of peripheral blood were drawn from each donor into EDTA-treated Vacutainer tubes. Ficoll-Paque density-gradient centrifugation was used to isolate PBMCs, with at least 7 million per sample. Trizol reagent was used to extract total RNA from the PBMCs, yielding at least 6 micrograms per sample. The percentages of naive CD45RAhigh/CD27high T cells were determined by flow cytometry on a PBMC aliquot from every donor. The library was generated by 5' RACE. Sequencing took place on an Illumina HiSeq 2500. A second PCR of about 7 to 12 cycles was performed with a sample-barcoded 5' primer and a J-beta primer mix. A unique molecular identifier was introduced onto each TCR beta cDNA molecule by a template-switch 5' adaptor carrying 12 random nucleotides. Each sample yielded at least 2.5 million CDR3-containing paired-end reads. The Mint cDNA synthesis kit, primed by a TRBC-specific oligonucleotide, was used to synthesize first-strand cDNA from all RNA. After uracil-DNA glycosylase treatment, a first 18-cycle PCR used universal primers M1SS and BC2_uni_R on all cDNA. The study's processing was this. For normalization, 1 million high-quality reads, each with a distinct molecular identifier, were randomly selected from each sample. Reads with shared molecular identifiers were discarded instead of being binned into consensus sequences. MiTCR, set to a Q25 quality threshold and the strictest error-elimination algorithm, was used for CDR3 identification, clonotype clustering and error correction. A nonparametric unseen species model with Euler transformation was used to estimate lower-bound total TCR beta diversity. Using fastp trimming at Q25 and MiXCR clonotype assembly, TCRdb reanalyzed the public sequencing data and kept in-frame beta chains. Entries that share a CDR3 protein sequence are merged under the most common genes and DNA. For this entry, the V and J calls and clone size follow TCRdb and not the study's own pipeline. For this sample there are 600,000 to 1,000,000 distinct CDR3 sequences; roughly 25% appear just once. The ten largest clones represent approximately 4% of the sample.

What the work shows at the level of the full study, not this receptor alone: The CMV infection status of donors was not known, potentially confounding age-related changes in expanded clonotypes. As age increased, observed TCR beta diversity per million T cells dropped in a roughly linear way, and a significant reduction was already evident by age about 40. Estimates of total diversity based on one million sequenced T cells were considered lower bounds and underestimates. Compared with the aged group, more naive CD4+ T cells, fewer expanded clones and increased TCR diversity were shown by the long-lived group, suggesting age selection. Because profiling used bulk unsorted PBMCs, naive and antigen-experienced compartments could not be compared conclusively. The percentage of naive T cells measured by flow cytometry correlated strongly with observed TCR beta diversity.

Regarding this clonotype: Its specific antigen is unknown. No much larger clone is present one base from it, and per-base qualities are unavailable.

These data were likewise used in another study, on T cells of mothers and their children. That second publication adds: Nine systemically healthy Caucasian individuals, comprising three mothers and their six children, were included as donors. cDNA synthesis used all of the extracted RNA, with roughly 1.5 ug of RNA in each 15 ul reaction. In the second PCR, sample barcodes and 2-4 random nucleotides were introduced via the M1S primer. Each mother yielded over 9 million TCR beta CDR3 reads and each child 3 million or so reads. TCR recombination output is similarly shaped by thymic selection in related and unrelated pairs, with a minor effect exerted by inherited differences. Normalized repertoire overlap in related mother-child pairs was always slightly higher than in unrelated mother-child pairs, but the difference was never significant. Persistent microchimeric T cell clones were not detected, at a sensitivity of approximately 98 clones per million clonotypes. To look for features that set related mother-child pairs apart from unrelated individuals, the researchers ran deep NGS to compare the TCR beta repertoires of mothers and children. Mothers averaged about 37 +/- 4 years of age and children averaged about 10 +/- 4 years. After adapters were ligated using NEBNext reagents, the libraries underwent 100+100 nt paired-end sequencing on an Illumina HiSeq 2000. To prevent cross-contamination, the mother and child libraries were prepared one month apart and sequenced in separate runs. Each donor had between roughly 500,000 and 2,100,000 distinct TCR beta clonotypes identified. Naive TCR beta clonotypes were estimated from low-frequency clonotypes matched to each donor's FACS-determined naive share, without sorting.

Sequencing was done on a sample of blood. The chain is encoded by TRBV4-1 joined to TRBJ2-3; a stretch of 10 junction bases matches TRBD2. This sequence originates from a boy between 10 and 17 years old in good health. The CDR3 region reads CASGGLAGVTDTQYF. The bases are TGCGCCAGCGGGGGGCTAGCGGGGGTCACAGATACGCAGTATTTT.